This TCR beta chain was recovered during a study of CD8 T cells in ankylosing spondylitis. Overall study results and limits: Disease-linked clones displayed a CD8+ phenotype and appeared relatively rarely in peripheral blood. Clones tied to disease were said to be significantly enriched in matched ankylosing spondylitis synovial fluid. Characteristic of ankylosing spondylitis blood, it appeared, was a TCR beta motif comprising roughly 8 highly homologous variants.

CDR3 length: 16 residues. Germline CDR1 KGHDR, CDR2 SFDVKD. V was pared by 8 bases and J by 5 bases, with 23 bases between. Quantitative 5'-RACE was performed with molecular barcodes, and it yielded the TCR beta libraries. From the 5' RACE reads, TCRdb called clonotypes with MiXCR, one entry per CDR3 protein. The table has approximately 400,000 distinct CDR3 sequences, roughly 27% seen once; the top ten hold under 0.9%. This clonotype appeared a few times. Its antigen remains unknown. The clonotype originates from a male donor with ankylosing spondylitis. The chain links TRBV24-1 to TRBJ2-5; D call uncertain. What was sequenced was blood, either unsorted or a sorted T cell fraction (not recorded which). CDR3 in DNA: TGTGCCACCACCCATGCGCATCCAGAGCCCAGGGAGACCCAGTACTTC. This codes for CATTHAHPEPRETQYF.